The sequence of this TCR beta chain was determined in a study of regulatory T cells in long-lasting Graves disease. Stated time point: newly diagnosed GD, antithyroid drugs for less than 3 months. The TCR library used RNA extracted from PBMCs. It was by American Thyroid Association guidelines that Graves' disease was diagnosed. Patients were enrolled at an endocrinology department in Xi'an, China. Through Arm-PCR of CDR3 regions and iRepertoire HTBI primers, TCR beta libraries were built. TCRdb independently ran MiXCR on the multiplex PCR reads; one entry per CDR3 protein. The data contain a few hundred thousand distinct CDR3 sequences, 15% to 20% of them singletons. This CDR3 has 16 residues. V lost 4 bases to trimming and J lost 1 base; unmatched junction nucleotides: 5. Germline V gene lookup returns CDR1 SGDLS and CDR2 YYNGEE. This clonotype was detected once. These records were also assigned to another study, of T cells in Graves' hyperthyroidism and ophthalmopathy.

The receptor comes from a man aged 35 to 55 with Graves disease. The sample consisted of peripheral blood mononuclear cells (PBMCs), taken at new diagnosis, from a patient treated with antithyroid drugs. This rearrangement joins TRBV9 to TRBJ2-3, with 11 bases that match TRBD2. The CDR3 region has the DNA TGTGCCAGCAGCCGGGGGACTAGCGGAGGCACAGATACGCAGTATTTT. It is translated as CASSRGTSGGTDTQYF.